The present entry profiles one TCR beta chain with its context. Sequencing was performed with immunoSEQ multiplex PCR; in TCRdb, only in-frame clones are kept and a portion is missing. The repertoire holds tens of thousands of clones, with roughly 92% as singletons. V lost 6 bases, J lost 4 bases, and 9 bases stayed unmatched. Germline values: CDR1 MDHEN, CDR2 SYDVKM. The CDR3 length is 16 residues. The data belong to a study of T cell changes during pregnancy in multiple sclerosis. The V and J genes are TRBV28 and TRBJ1-5, with TRBD1 identical over 10 bases. Material: peripheral blood, obtained in the second trimester of pregnancy. This TCR was recovered from a female donor with multiple sclerosis, enrolled in a pregnancy study. CDR3 DNA: TGTGCCAGCAGCCACTTGGACAGGGGGAGGAATCAGCCCCAGCATTTT. Amino acid sequence: CASSHLDRGRNQPQHF.